This is a list of T cell receptor beta chains from one sample in a study of blood T cell repertoires in COVID-19. Clones were sequenced by immunoSEQ multiplex PCR, and TCRdb holds only the in-frame ones, with some missing. The repertoire holds 55,000 to 65,000 clones, around 77% seen once, with approximately 3% in the top ten. Sequencing used peripheral blood. The source is a man between 60 and 75 years old with acute or convalescent COVID-19. Both conserved end residues are part of each CDR3. Each record gives: V gene, D gene, J gene, clone size, CDR3 DNA, CDR3 protein. A D gene is named only where the DNA matches it firmly. Size is omitted from some rows. Given values are once, few, many or a class for expanded clones.

TRBV6-6	TRBD1	TRBJ1-1	many	TGTGCCAGCAGTTACCGATCACAGGGGGCGAACACTGAAGCTTTCTTT	CASSYRSQGANTEAFF
TRBV7-9	.	TRBJ2-2	.	TGTGCCAGCAGCTCCCTACTAGCCACCGGGGAGCTGTTTTTT	CASSSLLATGELFF
TRBV27	TRBD1	TRBJ1-5	.	TGTGCCAGCAGTTTGGGCAGGGGGAGACCCCAGCATTTT	CASSLGRGRPQHF
TRBV24-1	TRBD1	TRBJ1-2	.	TGTGCCACCAGTGATGCTAGACAGGGGGGGAATGGTGGCTACACCTTC	CATSDARQGGNGGYTF
TRBV6-5	TRBD2	TRBJ2-5	.	TGTGCCAGCAGTTCCCGGGGGGGAGCAGAAGAGACCCAGTACTTC	CASSSRGGAEETQYF
TRBV19	.	TRBJ1-6	.	TGTGCCAGTAGTATCGGACAGTATTCACCCCTCCACTTT	CASSIGQYSPLHF
TRBV24-1	.	TRBJ2-1	.	TGTGCCACCAGTGTAAACAGCTACAATGAGCAGTTCTTC	CATSVNSYNEQFF
TRBV11-2	.	TRBJ2-1	few	TGTGCCAGCAGGGTGGCAGTCTACAATGAGCAGTTCTTC	CASRVAVYNEQFF
TRBV19	.	TRBJ1-4	.	TGTGCCAGTAGTATAGGTGGGCCAAAAATTGAAAAACTGTTTTTT	CASSIGGPKIEKLFF
TRBV27	TRBD2	TRBJ2-1	.	TGTGCCAGCAGTTTGATGACTAGCGGGGGGTACAGTAATGAGCAGTTCTTC	CASSLMTSGGYSNEQFF
TRBV12-5	.	TRBJ1-1	.	TGTGCTAGTGCCTTGACCTCCGGGGGCACTGAAGCTTTCTTT	CASALTSGGTEAFF
TRBV4-1	.	TRBJ1-5	.	TGCGCCAGCAGCCCAATACTTCCAAATCAGCCCCAGCATTTT	CASSPILPNQPQHF
TRBV20-1	.	TRBJ1-2	.	TGCAGCACTGGGGGGAACTATGGCTACACCTTC	CSTGGNYGYTF
TRBV27	.	TRBJ2-2	.	TGTGCCAGCAGTCCACAGGATTACACCGGGGAGCTGTTTTTT	CASSPQDYTGELFF
TRBV18	TRBD1	TRBJ1-2	.	TGTGCCAGCTCCCCGGGACAGGGGAACTATGGCTACACCTTC	CASSPGQGNYGYTF
TRBV5-1	TRBD2	TRBJ2-5	.	TGCGCCAGCAGCTTGGAGACTAGCCCCAAGACCCAGTACTTC	CASSLETSPKTQYF